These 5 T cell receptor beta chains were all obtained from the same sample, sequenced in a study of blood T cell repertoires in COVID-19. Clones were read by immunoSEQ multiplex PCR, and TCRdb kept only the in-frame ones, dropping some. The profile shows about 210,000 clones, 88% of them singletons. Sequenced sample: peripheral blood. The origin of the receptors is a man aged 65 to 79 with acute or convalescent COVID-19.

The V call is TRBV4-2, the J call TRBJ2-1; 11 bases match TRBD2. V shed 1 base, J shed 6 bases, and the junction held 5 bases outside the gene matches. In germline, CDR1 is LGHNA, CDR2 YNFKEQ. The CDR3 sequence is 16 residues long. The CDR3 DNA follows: TGTGCCAGCAGCCAAGCCGGACTAGCGGGCGTCAATGAGCAGTTCTTC. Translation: CASSQAGLAGVNEQFF.

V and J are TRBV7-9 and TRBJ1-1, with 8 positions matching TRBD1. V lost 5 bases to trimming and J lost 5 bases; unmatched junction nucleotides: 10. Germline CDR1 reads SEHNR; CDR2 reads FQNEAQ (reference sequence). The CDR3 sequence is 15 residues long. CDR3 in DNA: TGTGCCAGCAGCCTATCGACAGGGGTCAGGACTGAAGCTTTCTTT. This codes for CASSLSTGVRTEAFF. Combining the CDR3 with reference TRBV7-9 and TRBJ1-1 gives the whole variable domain DTGVSQNPRHKITKRGQNVTFRCDPISEHNRLYWYRQTLGQGPEFLTYFQNEAQLEKSRLLSDRFSAERPKGSFSTLEIQRTEQGDSAMYLCASSLSTGVRTEAFFGQGTRLTVV.

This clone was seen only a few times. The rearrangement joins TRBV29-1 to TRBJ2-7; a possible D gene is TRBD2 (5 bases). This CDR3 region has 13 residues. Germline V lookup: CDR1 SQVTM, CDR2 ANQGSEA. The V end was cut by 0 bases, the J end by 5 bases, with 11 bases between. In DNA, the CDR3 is TGCAGCGTTGAAGAAAGTCCGGGGAACGAGCAGTACTTC. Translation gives CSVEESPGNEQYF.

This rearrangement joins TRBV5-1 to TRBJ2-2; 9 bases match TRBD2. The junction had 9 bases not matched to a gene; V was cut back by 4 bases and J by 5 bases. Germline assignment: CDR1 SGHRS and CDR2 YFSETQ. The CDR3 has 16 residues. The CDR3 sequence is CASSPREAGGTGELFF. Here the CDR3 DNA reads TGCGCCAGCAGCCCCCGAGAAGCGGGAGGAACCGGGGAGCTGTTTTTT.

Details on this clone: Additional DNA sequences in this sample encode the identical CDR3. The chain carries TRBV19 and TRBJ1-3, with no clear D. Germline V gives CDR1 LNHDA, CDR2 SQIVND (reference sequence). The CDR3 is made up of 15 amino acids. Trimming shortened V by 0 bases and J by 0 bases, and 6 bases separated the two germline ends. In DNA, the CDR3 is TGTGCCAGTAGTATAGAGGGGAGCTCTGGAAACACCATATATTTT. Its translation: CASSIEGSSGNTIYF.